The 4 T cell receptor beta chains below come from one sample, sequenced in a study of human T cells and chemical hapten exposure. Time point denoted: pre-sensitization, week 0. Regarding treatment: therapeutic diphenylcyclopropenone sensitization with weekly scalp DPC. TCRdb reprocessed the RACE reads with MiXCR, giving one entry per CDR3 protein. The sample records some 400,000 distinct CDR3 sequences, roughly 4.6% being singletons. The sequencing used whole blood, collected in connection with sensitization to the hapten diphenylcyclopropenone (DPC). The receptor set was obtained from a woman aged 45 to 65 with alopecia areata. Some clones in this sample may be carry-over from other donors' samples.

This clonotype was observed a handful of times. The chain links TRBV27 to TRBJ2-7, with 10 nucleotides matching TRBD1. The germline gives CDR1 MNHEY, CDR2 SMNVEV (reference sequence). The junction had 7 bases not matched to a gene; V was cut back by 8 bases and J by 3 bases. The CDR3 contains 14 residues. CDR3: CASGRQGAVYEQYF. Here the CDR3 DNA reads TGTGCCAGCGGCCGACAGGGGGCTGTCTACGAGCAGTACTTC.

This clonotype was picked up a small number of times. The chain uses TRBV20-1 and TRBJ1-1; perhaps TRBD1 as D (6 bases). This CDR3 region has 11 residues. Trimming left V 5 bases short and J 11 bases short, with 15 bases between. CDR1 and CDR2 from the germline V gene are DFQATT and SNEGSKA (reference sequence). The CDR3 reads CSAGGQGRAFF. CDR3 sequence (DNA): TGCAGTGCTGGGGGCCAGGGACGGGCTTTCTTT.

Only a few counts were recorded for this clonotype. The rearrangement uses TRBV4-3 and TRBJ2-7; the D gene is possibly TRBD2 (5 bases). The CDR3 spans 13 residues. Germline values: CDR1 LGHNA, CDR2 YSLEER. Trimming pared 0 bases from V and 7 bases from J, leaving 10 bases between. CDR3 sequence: CASSQDGPGEQYF. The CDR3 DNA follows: TGCGCCAGCAGCCAAGATGGCCCGGGGGAGCAGTACTTC.

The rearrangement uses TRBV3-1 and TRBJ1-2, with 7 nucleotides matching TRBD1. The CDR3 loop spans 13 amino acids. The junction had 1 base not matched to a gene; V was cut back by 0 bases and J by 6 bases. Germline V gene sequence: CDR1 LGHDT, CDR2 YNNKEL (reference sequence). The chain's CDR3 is CASSQETGNGYTF. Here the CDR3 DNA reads TGTGCCAGCAGCCAAGAGACAGGGAATGGCTACACCTTC. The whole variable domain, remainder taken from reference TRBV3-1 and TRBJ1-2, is DTAVSQTPKYLVTQMGNDKSIKCEQNLGHDTMYWYKQDSKKFLKIMFSYNNKELIINETVPNRFSPKSPDKAHLNLHINSLELGDSAVYFCASSQETGNGYTFGSGTRLTVV.